Presented here are 16 T cell receptor beta chains from one specimen sequenced in a study of spatial heterogeneity in lung cancer (dated by TCRdb to between 2018 and 2021). Preparation of the library involved 5' RACE. The sample was run on a NextSeq 500. The public reads were reprocessed in TCRdb via fastp at Q25 and MiXCR, keeping in-frame beta chains. Every distinct CDR3 protein forms one entry, paired with its most common genes and DNA. Recorded for this sample are about 120,000 distinct CDR3 sequences; less than 14% of them occurred a single time. The ten biggest clones cover 20% to 25% of the sample. In the paper's terms, the time point label means: blood at routine non-recurrence follow-up after resection. The source material was PBMCs, sampled at follow-up. All receptors come from a female donor with early-stage non-small cell lung cancer.

The chain links TRBV7-3 to TRBJ2-2; possibly TRBD2 for D (5 bases). V gave up 2 bases and J gave up 2 bases, with 12 bases separating them. Germline loops: CDR1 SGHTA, CDR2 FQGTGA. This CDR3 contains 16 residues. The CDR3 DNA sequence: TGTGCCAGCAGCTTATCGGCTAGCTTCAACACCGGGGAGCTGTTTTTT. This gives the protein CASSLSASFNTGELFF.

The chain combines TRBV20-1 with TRBJ1-2; the D is unclear. The length of the CDR3 is 13 residues. V was cut by 0 bases and J by 4 bases, with 9 bases left in between. CDR1 and CDR2 (germline): DFQATT, SNEGSKA (reference sequence). CDR3 in DNA: TGCAGTGCTAGAGACGGCGTAACCTATGGCTACACCTTC. This gives the protein CSARDGVTYGYTF.

This clonotype was picked up many times. V and J are TRBV11-2 and TRBJ2-3, with D unresolved. CDR1 and CDR2 from the germline V gene are SGHAT and FQNNGV. V dropped 0 bases and J dropped 1 base, with 8 bases sitting between them. The CDR3 is made up of 15 amino acids. CDR3 sequence (DNA): TGTGCCAGCAGCTTAGATCGCATAGGCACAGATACGCAGTATTTT. Translation gives CASSLDRIGTDTQYF.

The chain uses TRBV28 and TRBJ2-7; the D call may be TRBD1 or TRBD2 (5 bases each). The V and J ends lost 2 bases and 3 bases respectively, with 17 bases between them. The CDR3 length is 16 residues. The V gene's germline CDR1 is MDHEN and CDR2 SYDVKM. CDR3 in amino acids: CASSLAGGRVRYEQYF. Written as DNA, the CDR3 is TGTGCCAGCAGTTTAGCCGGAGGCAGGGTTCGCTACGAGCAGTACTTC. Based on the CDR3 plus reference TRBV28 and TRBJ2-7, the full variable domain is DVKVTQSSRYLVKRTGEKVFLECVQDMDHENMFWYRQDPGLGLRLIYFSYDVKMKEKGDIPEGYSVSREKKERFSLILESASTNQTSMYLCASSLAGGRVRYEQYFGPGTRLTVT.

J is TRBJ1-5 and V is TRBV5-8, with D hard to call. The germline V gene encodes CDR1 SGHTS and CDR2 YDEGEE. The ends were cut back, 0 bases at V and 5 bases at J, with 6 bases in the middle. This CDR3 is built from 13 residues. The CDR3 reads CASSLDGYQPQHF. The CDR3 DNA is TGTGCCAGCAGCTTGGACGGATATCAGCCCCAGCATTTT.

In this sample, this clonotype turned up a few times. V and J are TRBV28 and TRBJ2-1, with TRBD2 matching 10 bases. The CDR3 is made up of 15 amino acids. Germline V CDR1 and CDR2: MDHEN, SYDVKM. V gave up 6 bases and J gave up 3 bases; unmatched junction bases: 5. CDR3 nucleotide sequence: TGTGCCAGCAGATCAGCGGGAGGGGACTACAATGAGCAGTTCTTC. Encoded protein: CASRSAGGDYNEQFF.

The CDR3, as DNA: TGTGCCAGCAGGGCATACCCGACAGTACGCACAGATACGCAGTATTTT. It encodes CASRAYPTVRTDTQYF. The V gene is TRBV2, the J gene TRBJ2-3; D might be TRBD1 (5 bases). The CDR3 spans 16 residues. Looked up from germline, CDR1 is SNHLY and CDR2 is FYNNEI. With 6 bases removed from V and 1 base from J, the gap between germline ends came to 17 bases.

The rearrangement links TRBV24-1 to TRBJ1-1, with TRBD1 as a possible D gene (6 bases). The CDR3 extends over 13 amino acids. V lost 7 bases, J lost 1 base, and 9 bases lay in between. CDR1 is KGHDR and CDR2 is SFDVKD in the germline V gene. CDR3 protein: CATRRTENTEAFF. The CDR3 region has the DNA TGTGCCACCAGGAGGACAGAGAACACTGAAGCTTTCTTT.

The chain recombines TRBV10-3 with TRBJ2-5; a weak D match, TRBD1 (5 bases). Germline V CDR1 and CDR2: ENHRY, SYGVKD. V was pared by 5 bases and J by 2 bases, with 9 bases between. This CDR3 is built from 13 residues. In DNA, the CDR3 is TGTGCCATCAGTACAGGATCTCAAGAGACCCAGTACTTC. As protein: CAISTGSQETQYF.

The gene calls are TRBV5-1 and TRBJ2-6; D perhaps matches TRBD1 (5 bases). V was trimmed by 6 bases and J by 3 bases, leaving 10 bases between them. The germline V gene has CDR1 SGHRS and CDR2 YFSETQ. The length of the CDR3 is 14 residues. CDR3 amino acids: CASTQGHGANVLTF. The CDR3, as DNA: TGCGCCAGCACCCAGGGCCATGGGGCCAACGTCCTGACTTTC.

The J gene is TRBJ2-1, the V gene TRBV11-3, with D tentatively TRBD2 (6 bases). The V end lost 3 bases, the J end lost 8 bases, and 17 bases lay between the germline ends. Looked up from germline, CDR1 is SGHNT and CDR2 is YENEEA. This CDR3 comprises 15 residues. The CDR3 sequence: CASSFSSGVGDEQFF. For the CDR3, the DNA is TGTGCCAGCAGCTTTTCCTCGGGAGTTGGGGATGAGCAGTTCTTC.

This clonotype was seen more than once but under ten times. The rearrangement uses TRBV5-1 and TRBJ2-6, with no clear D. Per the germline V gene, CDR1 is SGHRS and CDR2 is YFSETQ. The CDR3 length is 15 residues. V was cut by 4 bases and J by 0 bases, with 8 bases left in between. CDR3 protein: CASSDWNSGANVLTF. CDR3 nucleotide sequence: TGCGCCAGCAGCGATTGGAACTCTGGGGCCAACGTCCTGACTTTC.

This clonotype showed up just a few times. The V and J genes are TRBV10-3 and TRBJ1-1, with 7 positions matching TRBD1. V was pared by 8 bases and J by 3 bases, with 6 bases of the junction left unmatched. This CDR3 spans 13 amino acids. Germline V gene lookup returns CDR1 ENHRY and CDR2 SYGVKD. The CDR3 region is CAIGRQGDTEAFF. CDR3 bases: TGTGCCATCGGGCGACAGGGTGACACTGAAGCTTTCTTT.

The V gene is TRBV6-6, the J gene TRBJ1-4, with D possibly being TRBD1 (6 bases). V lost 8 bases to trimming and J lost 7 bases, with 11 bases between them. Germline loops: CDR1 MNHNY, CDR2 SVGAGI (reference sequence). CDR3 length: 12 residues. The DNA for the CDR3 is TGTGCCAGCTCGCCAGGGGCTGAAAAACTGTTTTTT. Translation gives CASSPGAEKLFF.

This chain joins TRBV19 and TRBJ2-1, with 11 nucleotides matching TRBD2. The V and J ends lost 4 bases and 7 bases, in that order; junction bases with no gene match: 9. The V gene's germline CDR1 is LNHDA and CDR2 SQIVND (reference sequence). The CDR3 has 16 residues. The CDR3 loop is CASSTTSGVRDNEQFF. The CDR3 nucleotides are TGTGCCAGTAGTACGACTAGCGGGGTCCGTGATAATGAGCAGTTCTTC.

This clonotype was found many times. V gene TRBV24-1 combines with J gene TRBJ1-1, with D hard to call. CDR1 and CDR2 from the germline V gene are KGHDR and SFDVKD. The CDR3 has 13 amino acids. V gave up 5 bases and J gave up 1 base, with 7 bases separating them. The CDR3 DNA is TGTGCCACCAGTGCATATCCGAACACTGAAGCTTTCTTT. Translated: CATSAYPNTEAFF.